The entry below describes one T cell receptor beta chain. This PCR relied on a set of 60 Vbeta primers and 13 Jbeta primers. The table came from immunoSEQ multiplex PCR; TCRdb's copy has only in-frame clones and leaves some out. The table records about 89,000 clones, around 72% of them present only once. The CDR3 is 14 residues long. Germline CDR1 SGHAT, CDR2 FQNNGV. V shed 4 bases, J shed 3 bases, and the junction held 6 bases outside the gene matches. The entry originates in a study of cytomegalovirus exposure and HLA in healthy donors. The sequenced material came from PBMCs. V and J are TRBV11-2 and TRBJ2-7, with 7 bases that match TRBD1. The sequence derives from a male donor in good health and CMV-seronegative. The CDR3 DNA follows: TGTGCCAGCAGCTCCCAAACAGGGGTCTACGAGCAGTACTTC. It specifies CASSSQTGVYEQYF.